Below are 21 T cell receptor beta chains sequenced from a single sample in a study of blood T cell repertoires in COVID-19. Produced via immunoSEQ multiplex PCR; TCRdb's table is partial and in-frame only. The table records under 250,000 clones, about 80% of them present only once. The sample taken for sequencing was peripheral blood. The source is a man in his fifties with active or convalescent COVID-19.

The rearrangement joins TRBV5-4 to TRBJ2-7, with D tentatively TRBD1 (9 bases). CDR3 size: 14 residues. Germline CDR1 and CDR2: SGHNT and YYREEE (reference sequence). V lost 3 bases, J lost 4 bases, and 14 bases lay in between. CDR3 in DNA: TGTGCCAGCAGCTCGGGGGGGACAGGGTACGAGCAGTACTTC. It yields the protein CASSSGGTGYEQYF.

V and J are TRBV7-6 and TRBJ2-1; TRBD2 matches at 13 bases. CDR1 is SGHVS and CDR2 is FNYEAQ in the germline V gene. After removal of 1 base from V and 0 bases from J, the junction contained 6 bases not matched to a gene. There are 19 residues in the CDR3. The CDR3 sequence: CASSLGGTSGASSYNEQFF. Here the CDR3 DNA reads TGTGCCAGCAGCTTAGGGGGGACTAGCGGGGCGAGCTCCTACAATGAGCAGTTCTTC.

The chain employs TRBV24-1 and TRBJ2-2; 8 bases fit TRBD1. Germline CDR1 KGHDR, CDR2 SFDVKD. V lost 4 bases, J lost 5 bases, and 8 bases stayed unmatched. The CDR3 length is 16 residues. The CDR3 coding sequence is TGTGCCACCAGTGACGTGGACAGGGTGGGGACCGGGGAGCTGTTTTTT. Amino acids: CATSDVDRVGTGELFF.

The chain couples TRBV7-9 to TRBJ1-1; a weak D match, TRBD1 (5 bases). The CDR3 is 13 residues long. Germline V CDR1 and CDR2: SEHNR, FQNEAQ (reference sequence). Deletions cut 1 base from V and 6 bases from J, with 9 bases between. CDR3 coding DNA: TGTGCCAGCAGCTTAGTTGGGGCCCCTGAAGCTTTCTTT. As protein: CASSLVGAPEAFF.

The J gene is TRBJ2-7, the V gene TRBV10-2, with 9 bases lining up with TRBD1. The CDR3 sequence is 14 residues long. J lost 0 bases, V lost 7 bases, and 4 bases had no gene match. Germline CDR1 and CDR2: WSHSY and SAAADI. CDR3 sequence (DNA): TGCGCCAGCACAGACAGGGGGAGCTCCTACGAGCAGTACTTC. Translating gives CASTDRGSSYEQYF.

CDR3 loop: CASSQVPHKFTTYEQYF. The CDR3 DNA reads as TGTGCCAGCAGCCAAGTGCCCCACAAGTTCACTACCTACGAGCAGTACTTC. J is TRBJ2-7 and V is TRBV3-1 (or the pseudogene TRBV3-2); D remains unclear. V was cut by 1 base and J by 2 bases, with 18 bases left in between. The germline CDR1 and CDR2 sequences are LGHDT and YNNKEL (reference sequence). This CDR3 is built from 17 residues.

The rearrangement joins TRBV5-5 to TRBJ2-3; 7 bases agree with TRBD2. In germline, CDR1 is SGHKS, CDR2 YYEKEE (reference sequence). The trim removed 5 bases at V and 5 bases at J, leaving 11 bases unmatched. The CDR3 has 15 amino acids. CDR3 in DNA: TGTGCCAGCAGGGGACTGCGGGGGTCCCGAGATACGCAGTATTTT. Its protein product is CASRGLRGSRDTQYF.

The chain recombines TRBV24-1 with TRBJ1-1; 12 bases map to TRBD1. The CDR3 spans 18 residues. The germline CDR1 and CDR2 sequences are KGHDR and SFDVKD. Germline trimming cut 4 bases from V and 0 bases from J; bases unmatched to any gene: 8. The CDR3 region has the DNA TGTGCCACCAGTGAGGCGGGACAGGGGGCGAACTTGAACACTGAAGCTTTCTTT. It is translated as CATSEAGQGANLNTEAFF.

The count of this clone is one. This chain joins TRBV27 and TRBJ2-7; 13 nucleotides agree with TRBD2. CDR1 is MNHEY, CDR2 SMNVEV, per germline (reference sequence). CDR3 size: 19 residues. J lost 2 bases, V lost 2 bases, and 12 bases had no gene match. CDR3 in DNA: TGTGCCAGCAGTTTACAACTAGCGGGGGGGATAACGGCCCCCTACGAGCAGTACTTC. This sequence encodes CASSLQLAGGITAPYEQYF.

This clone was counted once. The rearrangement links TRBV30 to TRBJ1-1; 7 positions agree with TRBD1. Germline CDR1 is GTSNPN and CDR2 is SVGIG (reference sequence). The CDR3 is 14 amino acids. The ends lost 3 bases at V and 2 bases at J; junction bases unmatched: 6. In DNA, the CDR3 is TGTGCCTGGAGCATCAGGGGGTATAACACTGAAGCTTTCTTT. Its protein product is CAWSIRGYNTEAFF.

Regarding this clone: It is unclear where the CDR3 begins or ends on the DNA, so no DNA is shown, and the CDR3 is as TCRdb lists it. V is TRBV21-1 and J is TRBJ1-1; the table's D call of TRBD1 was not tested on the DNA. TRBV21-1 has pseudogene status. The CDR3 is 14 residues long, counting both termini. Here the CDR3 reads CASSKVGAGTEAFF.

The J gene is TRBJ1-2, the V gene TRBV7-2, with D maybe TRBD1 (6 bases). V was pared by 1 base and J by 9 bases, with 18 bases between. This CDR3 is built from 15 residues. The germline V gene has CDR1 SGHTA and CDR2 FQGNSA. CDR3 sequence: CASSLGPMGGLRYTF. In DNA, the CDR3 is TGTGCCAGCAGCTTAGGGCCCATGGGGGGGCTTCGCTACACCTTC.

The chain joins TRBV21-1 to TRBJ1-4; TRBD1, the table's D call, was not compared with the DNA. TRBV21-1 constitutes a pseudogene. This CDR3 has 21 residues. This CDR3 reads CASSKDPNRDRGGLANEKLFF. CDR3 nucleotides: TGTGCCAGCAGCAAGGATCCTAACCGGGACAGGGGTGGTTTAGCTAATGAAAAACTGTTTTTT.

This chain uses TRBV3-1 (or the pseudogene TRBV3-2) with TRBJ2-5; the D gene is possibly TRBD2 (7 bases). Per the germline V gene, CDR1 is LGHDT and CDR2 is YNNKEL (reference sequence). The V end lost 4 bases, the J end lost 6 bases, and 12 bases lay between the germline ends. The CDR3 length is 13 residues. Written as DNA, the CDR3 is TGTGCCAGCAGCCGGGAGGGGGGGAAGACCCAGTACTTC. It specifies CASSREGGKTQYF.

The chain has TRBV7-2 and TRBJ2-5, with TRBD2 identical over 8 bases. CDR1 SGHTA and CDR2 FQGNSA come from the germline V gene. The CDR3 has 14 residues. J gave up 3 bases and V 5 bases, and 5 bases lay outside the gene matches. CDR3 bases: TGTGCCAGCAGCAATCGGGGGGGAGAAGAGACCCAGTACTTC. The encoded protein is CASSNRGGEETQYF.

This chain uses TRBV2 with TRBJ2-5; a weak D match, TRBD2 (5 bases). The CDR3 length is 13 residues. Trimming removed 8 bases at V and 0 bases at J, with 10 bases between. Germline V gene sequence: CDR1 SNHLY, CDR2 FYNNEI. The CDR3 protein is CASLEGYQETQYF. The CDR3, as DNA: TGTGCCAGCCTCGAGGGATACCAAGAGACCCAGTACTTC.

This clone was found once. This same CDR3 is encoded by further DNA sequences in the sample. V gene TRBV7-7 combines with J gene TRBJ1-5; D not certain. The CDR3 is 13 residues long. V gave up 5 bases and J gave up 5 bases, with 10 bases separating them. The germline CDR1 and CDR2 sequences are SSHAT and FNYEAQ (reference sequence). CDR3 DNA: TGTGCCAGCAGCCTCGATCGGGATCAGCCCCAGCATTTT. This encodes CASSLDRDQPQHF.

The chain is built from TRBV7-2 and TRBJ1-2; 9 bases map to TRBD1. CDR1 is SGHTA and CDR2 is FQGNSA in the germline V gene. CDR3 length equals 12 residues. The J segment lost 7 bases and the V segment lost 5 bases, leaving 2 bases of the junction unmatched. CDR3 in DNA: TGTGCCAGCAGCGAGGACAGGGGTGGCTACACCTTC. It yields the protein CASSEDRGGYTF.

The chain uses TRBV6-5 and TRBJ2-2; the match to TRBD1 covers 8 bases. The germline CDR1 and CDR2 sequences are MNHEY and SVGAGI. The CDR3 loop spans 14 amino acids. J was trimmed by 5 bases and V by 6 bases; bases with no gene match: 5. CDR3 nucleotides: TGTGCCAGCAGAGGGACAGGTCGGACCGGGGAGCTGTTTTTT. It codes for CASRGTGRTGELFF.

Details on this clone: The sample carries other DNA sequences with the same CDR3. V and J are TRBV6-1 and TRBJ1-5, with unresolved D. Germline CDR1 is MNHNS and CDR2 is SASEGT. The V end was cut by 1 base, the J end by 5 bases, with 9 bases between. CDR3 length: 14 amino acids. The CDR3 DNA reads as TGTGCCAGCAGTGAAGGCGGCAACGATCAGCCCCAGCATTTT. Translating gives CASSEGGNDQPQHF.

J is TRBJ2-7 and V is TRBV19; the match to TRBD1 covers 7 bases. The junction had 4 bases not matched to a gene; V was cut back by 6 bases and J by 5 bases. This CDR3 has 12 amino acids. CDR1 is LNHDA, CDR2 SQIVND, per germline (reference sequence). The CDR3 region is CASRATGHEQYF. CDR3 bases: TGTGCCAGTAGGGCGACAGGGCACGAGCAGTACTTC.